The rows below give T cell receptor beta chains drawn from one sample of a study of cytomegalovirus exposure and HLA in healthy donors. Sequenced by immunoSEQ multiplex PCR; TCRdb stores in-frame clones only, minus some. The table records roughly 150,000 clones, roughly 84% of them present only once. The material sequenced was PBMCs. These receptor sequences come from a woman between 18 and 29 years old in good health and CMV-seronegative. The CDR3 runs from the conserved cysteine through the conserved F or W. A D gene is named only where the DNA matches it firmly. For some rows the clone size is stated as once, few or many, or as a class when expanded; others skip it.

len,j_gene,abundance,v_gene,d_gene,CDR3nt,CDR3aa
21,TRBJ2-7,-,TRBV28,TRBD2,TGTGCCAGCAGTTTGGGACTAGCGGGATTATTCTTAAGCAGACTGGGAGCCGAGCAGTACTTC,CASSLGLAGLFLSRLGAEQYF
16,TRBJ2-1,-,TRBV9,-,TGTGCCAGCAGCGAGGGGGGGGGCGGGAGCGGGGTTGAGCAGTTCTTC,CASSEGGGGSGVEQFF
15,TRBJ2-5,-,TRBV5-1,TRBD2,TGCGCCAGCAGCTTTCGGGGGGGTTCCCAAGAGACCCAGTACTTC,CASSFRGGSQETQYF
14,TRBJ2-5,-,TRBV29-1,-,TGCAGCGTTGATGCGTCAGGGTCTCAAGAGACCCAGTACTTC,CSVDASGSQETQYF
13,TRBJ2-7,once,TRBV28,-,TGTGCCAGCAGTGCCCAGGGGAAGGTCGAGCAGTACTTC,CASSAQGKVEQYF
16,TRBJ2-3,-,TRBV28,TRBD2,TGTGCCAGCAGTTTTCAGGTGGGGGGGGGCACAGATACGCAGTATTTT,CASSFQVGGGTDTQYF
15,TRBJ1-1,-,TRBV9,-,TGTGCCAGCAGCGTAGCGGGCAGGGCCAACACTGAAGCTTTCTTT,CASSVAGRANTEAFF
15,TRBJ2-7,-,TRBV28,TRBD1,TGTGCCAGCAGTCACATGACAGGGACCCTTAGGGAGCAGTACTTC,CASSHMTGTLREQYF
19,TRBJ2-7,-,TRBV27,TRBD2,TGTGCCAGCAGTCCGCGACTACTACCGCACAGGGAATCGGGGGGGGAGCAGTACTTC,CASSPRLLPHRESGGEQYF
11,TRBJ2-1,-,TRBV27,-,TGTGCCAGCAGTCTCTACAATGAGCAGTTCTTC,CASSLYNEQFF
15,TRBJ2-7,-,TRBV4-3,-,TGCGCCAGCAGCCAAGGGGCGGGAACCTTAGGAGAGCAGTACTTC,CASSQGAGTLGEQYF
15,TRBJ1-5,-,TRBV2,TRBD1,TGTGCCAGCAGTTGGGACAGGGGAGGCAATCAGCCCCAGCATTTT,CASSWDRGGNQPQHF
14,TRBJ2-2,-,TRBV9,TRBD2,TGTGCCAGCAGCCTAGCGGGAGGCGCCGGGGAGCTGTTTTTT,CASSLAGGAGELFF
15,TRBJ2-5,-,TRBV4-3,-,TGCGCCAGCAGCCAAGATCTCGACAGCGAAGAGACCCAGTACTTC,CASSQDLDSEETQYF
17,TRBJ2-2,-,TRBV5-1,-,TGCGCCAGCAGCTTGGGACAGGGAGGTCGGAACACCGGGGAGCTGTTTTTT,CASSLGQGGRNTGELFF
13,TRBJ2-7,few,TRBV29-1,-,TGCAGCGTTGAAGGGGCTTACTCGCACGAGCAGTACTTC,CSVEGAYSHEQYF
15,TRBJ1-2,once,TRBV4-1,TRBD1,TGCGCCAGCAGCCAGAGGACAGGGGAGGACGGCGGCTACACCTTC,CASSQRTGEDGGYTF
15,TRBJ2-2,-,TRBV7-9,-,TGTGCCAGCAGCTTAGGCCAGGGGAACACCGGGGAGCTGTTTTTT,CASSLGQGNTGELFF
14,TRBJ2-7,-,TRBV5-4,-,TGTGCCAGCAGCTTGGGTACGAGCGCCTACGAGCAGTACTTC,CASSLGTSAYEQYF
13,TRBJ1-4,-,TRBV7-9,TRBD1,TGTGCCAGCAGCCCGACAGGGGATGAAAAACTGTTTTTT,CASSPTGDEKLFF
15,TRBJ1-1,-,TRBV27,-,TGTGCCAGCAGTTTTTATGGGCTTCTGAACACTGAAGCTTTCTTT,CASSFYGLLNTEAFF
14,TRBJ2-5,-,TRBV7-2,-,TGTGCCAGCAGCTTAGCTAGAATACAAGAGACCCAGTACTTC,CASSLARIQETQYF
13,TRBJ1-4,-,TRBV27,TRBD1,TGTGCCAGCAGCCGAATGACAGGGGAAAAACTGTTTTTT,CASSRMTGEKLFF
14,TRBJ2-7,-,TRBV7-2,TRBD2,TGTGCCAGCAGCTTAGCGGGGGGGGCCTACGAGCAGTACTTC,CASSLAGGAYEQYF
14,TRBJ2-7,-,TRBV19,-,TGTGCCAGTAGTCCGGGACTTGCCTCCTACGAGCAGTACTTC,CASSPGLASYEQYF
12,TRBJ2-7,-,TRBV5-6,-,TGTGCCAGCAGCTTGTATAGTTACGAGCAGTACTTC,CASSLYSYEQYF